The present T cell receptor (beta chain) was sequenced within a study of monozygotic twins with inflammatory bowel disease. On this clonotype itself: Its antigen remains unidentified.

Molecular identifiers with 6-nucleotide sample barcodes were added during cDNA synthesis via template switching. TCRdb reprocessed the 5' RACE reads and reports one entry per CDR3 protein, with no DNA. This table lists 440,000 or so distinct CDR3 sequences. The germline gives CDR1 MNHEY, CDR2 SVGAGI. The CDR3 runs to 12 residues. The study, taken as a whole, reports: Lower sharing of clonotypes with other individuals was seen in IBD patients than in healthy twins. This was most marked in patients showing signs of disease activity.

This sequence originates from a human donor with ulcerative colitis or Crohn's disease, or a healthy co-twin of an affected twin (not recorded which). The rearrangement uses TRBV6-5 and TRBJ1-1; TCRdb proposes TRBD1, but this gene call is untestable without DNA. The sample taken for sequencing was blood. CDR3 sequence: CASSYAGTQAFF.